This T cell receptor beta chain was identified during a study of vaccination and CD4 T cells after COVID-19. Study-level background: Convalescent participants consisted of six males and four females, two being Hispanic. Median time from second vaccine dose to sampling was roughly 65 days (14 to 241). Notes on the study in general: Reactive clonotype counts went from median approximately 21 after infection to roughly 39 after vaccination, nonsignificantly.

This clonotype has only one observation. What it recognizes is unknown. Per germline, CDR1 SGHTS and CDR2 YDEGEE. V was pared by 0 bases and J by 6 bases, with 8 bases of the junction left unmatched. The CDR3 consists of 16 residues. The treatment here: roughly 11-day PBMC culture with coronavirus spike peptide pools or control peptides (ViraFEST assay). TCR sequencing followed the expansion of antigen-specific T cells with peptide pools in ViraFEST. With the Oncomine TCR Beta short-read assay, DNA from cultured CD4+ T cells was sequenced. TCRdb re-called the PCR reads through MiXCR, storing one row per CDR3 protein. The sample holds about 26,000 distinct CDR3 sequences, 40% to 55% seen once.

V and J are TRBV5-8 and TRBJ2-1, with 8 nucleotides matching TRBD1. This sequence was found in a human donor who received a COVID-19 vaccine. Here the sequenced sample was CD4+ T cells from blood, cultured in vitro, taken before SARS-CoV-2 vaccination. The CDR3: CASSLGCGRGLNEQFF. The CDR3 DNA follows: TGTGCCAGCAGCTTGGGGTGTGGCAGGGGGCTCAATGAGCAGTTCTTC.